This T cell receptor (beta chain) was retrieved from a study of T cell changes during pregnancy in multiple sclerosis. Germline lookup yields CDR1 MDHEN and CDR2 SYDVKM. CDR3 length: 13 residues. Trimming took 7 bases from V and 5 from J, leaving 14 bases between them. Method: immunoSEQ multiplex PCR; TCRdb's copy keeps in-frame clones and lacks some. The repertoire includes roughly 110,000 clones, roughly 90% of them detected once, and 0.78% sits in the top ten. The source was peripheral blood, collected in the third trimester of pregnancy. The gene calls are TRBV28 and TRBJ2-5; TRBD2 might be the D (6 bases). This sequence was found in a female donor in good health, enrolled as a control in a pregnancy study. The CDR3 loop reads CASTKGGAETQYF. The CDR3 DNA reads TGTGCCAGCACCAAAGGAGGGGCCGAGACCCAGTACTTC.